This section outlines one TCR beta chain sequence together with its context. This clone appeared a few times. Its binding antigen is unknown. Base qualities are not provided; no much larger clone lies one nucleotide away. TCR CDR3 regions were amplified from genomic DNA by multiplex PCR using the deep immunoSEQ assay. Extracted genomic DNA from each cell subset was spread evenly across all wells of several immunoSEQ 96-well plates, with each plate serving as a replicate. For sorted subsets, each replicate PCR was loaded with 200 ng genomic DNA, equivalent to about 30,000 T cell genomes. The purified libraries were quantified using a Qubit 3.0 fluorometer, sized with a Bioanalyzer 2100, and then quantified again using the KAPA Library Quantification kit. Every immunoSEQ 96-well plate was sequenced on a separate single-read 150-cycle Illumina NextSeq 550 flow cell. The authors processed their data as follows. Because the immunoSEQ output held only junctional sequences and lacked quality scores, the filtering could not match the filtering applied to full-length reads. To assign V/J genes and CDR3, sequences were annotated using PyIR, a Python wrapper for IgBLAST v1.9, with IMGT germline references. Reads were removed for weak V/J assignments (E-value above 1e-6), missing CDR3, stop codons, out-of-frame junctions, or ambiguous translated residues. V3J clonotypes were defined as sequences sharing the same inferred V gene, J gene, and CDR3 amino acid sequence. To compute the percentage overlap between repertoires, the number of shared unique clonotypes was divided by the size of the smaller repertoire. Three approaches were used to assess repertoire richness: RTK rarefaction, the Chao1 estimator, and Recon v2.1 estimates of unobserved clonotypes. Generation probabilities were computed with OLGA for all TCRbeta clonotypes obtained by the gDNA method from a handful of donors. TCRdb retrieved this table from immuneACCESS and kept in-frame rearrangements only. Not all clones are present; in checked studies, unresolved V genes account for under half, and no reason is known for the remainder. V, J and clone size were drawn from that table, and D and trimming were deduced from the DNA. The sample table shows 1.5 million to 2.5 million clones, and about 95% are seen once. The top ten constitute 1% to 1.5% of the sample.

CD8 naive samples were obtained by positive selection for CCR7 among CD45RO-negative cells, yielding a CD45RA+CCR7+ population from which TemRA cells were excluded. Donors were healthy HIV-negative adults with no recently reported acute infections or vaccinations. Every donor was a Caucasian adult residing in Nashville, Tennessee, USA. After blood collection by leukapheresis, PBMCs were isolated using Ficoll-Histopaque density gradient centrifugation and then cryopreserved in the vapor phase of liquid nitrogen. Analytical flow cytometry was used to check the purity and quantity of each magnetically sorted T cell population. From each sorted fraction, genomic DNA was isolated and quantified by UV absorbance on a Nanodrop 2000c. The entry originates in a study of shared clonotypes between healthy human individuals (dated by TCRdb to about 2020). About the investigation overall: A few men and a couple of women, aged 18 to 49 years, made up the cohort. For each donor, CD4 naive and CD4 memory were each run on three plates, CD8 naive on two plates, and CD8 memory on one plate. The study deeply sequenced blood TCR repertoires of about 5 healthy adults to estimate repertoire size and the extent of clonotype sharing between individuals. Libraries were prepared and TCR repertoires were sequenced by different laboratories using diverse techniques, in order to increase sequencing depth and limit assay-specific biases. Per donor, leukapheresis produced somewhere between about 0.94 and 9.5 billion PBMCs. What the work shows at the level of the full study, not this receptor alone: Even with the large sequencing depth, rarefaction of the sorted-subset datasets indicated that sequencing was incomplete. Across several donors, roughly 5.1% of naive CD4, roughly 3.4% of naive CD8, under 2.5% of memory CD4, and approximately 0.4% of memory CD8 clonotypes were shared. Higher generation probabilities were observed for clonotypes shared by all four sorted-subset donors than for non-shared clonotypes. Because the study included a small number of donors, the genetic and exposure-history diversity represented was limited. Estimated clonotype richness was generally larger for naive than for memory subsets. Pairwise subsampling led to the expectation that sequencing depth would affect the degree of clonotype sharing among donors. Sampling was limited to blood, and TCR repertoires in tissue likely differ from TCR repertoires in blood.

A distance of 11 bases separates the germline ends of V and J, which lose 0 bases and 5 bases respectively. According to the germline V gene, CDR1 reads MGHRA and CDR2 reads YSYEKL. Measured from the cysteine to the phenylalanine, the CDR3 is 15 residues long. The sequence is cut down to CDR3 DNA, 45 bases in frame from base 1. The sequence derives from a man in his late teens or twenties in good health. The chain was built from TRBV4-1 and TRBJ1-5; a tentative D match to TRBD1 spans 5 bases. The sequenced material came from naive CD8+ T cells sorted from blood. This specimen's cell subset or site label, interpreted: CD45RA+CCR7+. The nucleotide sequence is TGCGCCAGCAGCCAAGATCAGGGACCAGATCAGCCCCAGCATTTT. This translates into CASSQDQGPDQPQHF.